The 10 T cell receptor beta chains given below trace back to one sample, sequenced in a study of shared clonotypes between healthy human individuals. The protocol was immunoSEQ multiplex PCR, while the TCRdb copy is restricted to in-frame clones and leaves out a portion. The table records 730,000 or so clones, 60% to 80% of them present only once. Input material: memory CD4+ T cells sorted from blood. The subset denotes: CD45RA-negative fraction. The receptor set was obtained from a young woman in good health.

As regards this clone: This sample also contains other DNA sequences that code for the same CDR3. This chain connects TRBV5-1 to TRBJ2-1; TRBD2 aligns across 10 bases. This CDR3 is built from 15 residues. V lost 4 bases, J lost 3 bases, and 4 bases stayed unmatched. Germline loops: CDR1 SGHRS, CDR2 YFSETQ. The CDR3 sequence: CASSPASGSYNEQFF. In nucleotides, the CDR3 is TGCGCCAGCAGCCCGGCTAGCGGGAGCTACAATGAGCAGTTCTTC. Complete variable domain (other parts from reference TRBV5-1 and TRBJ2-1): KAGVTQTPRYLIKTRGQQVTLSCSPISGHRSVSWYQQTPGQGLQFLFEYFSETQRNKGNFPGRFSGRQFSNSRSEMNVSTLELGDSALYLCASSPASGSYNEQFFGPGTRLTVL.

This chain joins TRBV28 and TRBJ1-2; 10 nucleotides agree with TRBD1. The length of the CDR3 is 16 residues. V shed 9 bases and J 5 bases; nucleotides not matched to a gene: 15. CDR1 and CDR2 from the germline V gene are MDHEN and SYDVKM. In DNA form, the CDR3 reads TGTGCCAGTAACCGACAGGGGGCCCCTTATTGGTATGGCTACACCTTC. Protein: CASNRQGAPYWYGYTF.

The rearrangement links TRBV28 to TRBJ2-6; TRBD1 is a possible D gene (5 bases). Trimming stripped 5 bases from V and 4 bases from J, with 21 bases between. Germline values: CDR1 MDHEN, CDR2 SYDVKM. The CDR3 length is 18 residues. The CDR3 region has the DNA TGTGCCAGCAGTCTAATAGGGAATATTTGGGGCGGGGCCAACGTCCTGACTTTC. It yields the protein CASSLIGNIWGGANVLTF.

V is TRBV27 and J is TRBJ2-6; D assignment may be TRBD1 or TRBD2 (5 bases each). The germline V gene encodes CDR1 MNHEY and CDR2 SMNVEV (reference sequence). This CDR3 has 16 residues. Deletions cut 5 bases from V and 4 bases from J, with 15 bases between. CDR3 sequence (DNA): TGTGCCAGCAGTAGACGGGACGTCGCCGGGGCCAACGTCCTGACTTTC. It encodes CASSRRDVAGANVLTF. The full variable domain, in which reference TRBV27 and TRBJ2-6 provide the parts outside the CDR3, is EAQVTQNPRYLITVTGKKLTVTCSQNMNHEYMSWYRQDPGLGLRQIYYSMNVEVTDKGDVPEGYKVSRKEKRNFPLILESPSPNQTSLYFCASSRRDVAGANVLTFGAGSRLTVL.

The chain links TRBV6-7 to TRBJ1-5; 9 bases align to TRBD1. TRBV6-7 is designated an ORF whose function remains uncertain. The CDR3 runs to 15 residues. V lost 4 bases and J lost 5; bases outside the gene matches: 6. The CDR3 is CASSSRQGGDQPQHF. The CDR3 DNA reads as TGTGCCAGCAGTTCCCGACAGGGGGGAGATCAGCCCCAGCATTTT.

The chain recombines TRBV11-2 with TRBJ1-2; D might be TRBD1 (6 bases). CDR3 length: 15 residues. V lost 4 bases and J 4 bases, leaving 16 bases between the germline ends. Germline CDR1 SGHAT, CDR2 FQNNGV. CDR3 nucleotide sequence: TGTGCCAGCAGCTCGCTCGGACAGTCGGGCTATGGCTACACCTTC. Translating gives CASSSLGQSGYGYTF. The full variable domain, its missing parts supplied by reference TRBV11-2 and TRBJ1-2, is EAGVAQSPRYKIIEKRQSVAFWCNPISGHATLYWYQQILGQGPKLLIQFQNNGVVDDSQLPKDRFSAERLKGVDSTLKIQPAKLEDSAVYLCASSSLGQSGYGYTFGSGTRLTVV.

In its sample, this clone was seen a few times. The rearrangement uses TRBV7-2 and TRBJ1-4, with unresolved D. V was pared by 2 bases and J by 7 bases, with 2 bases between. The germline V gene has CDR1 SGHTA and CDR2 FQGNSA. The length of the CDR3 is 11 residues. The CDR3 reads CASSLSEKLFF. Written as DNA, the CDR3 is TGTGCCAGCAGCTTAAGTGAAAAACTGTTTTTT.

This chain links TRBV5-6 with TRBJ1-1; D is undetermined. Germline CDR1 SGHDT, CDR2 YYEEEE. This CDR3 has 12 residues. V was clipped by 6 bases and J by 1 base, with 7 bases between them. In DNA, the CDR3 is TGTGCCAGCACGGCGGGGAACACTGAAGCTTTCTTT. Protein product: CASTAGNTEAFF. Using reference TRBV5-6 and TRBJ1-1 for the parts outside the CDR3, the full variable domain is DAGVTQSPTHLIKTRGQQVTLRCSPKSGHDTVSWYQQALGQGPQFIFQYYEEEERQRGNFPDRFSGHQFPNYSSELNVNALLLGDSALYLCASTAGNTEAFFGQGTRLTVV.

The CDR3: CASSFQSRWEYDTDTQYF. Written as DNA, the CDR3 is TGTGCCAGCAGCTTTCAGTCTCGGTGGGAGTACGACACAGATACGCAGTATTTT. The V gene is TRBV7-6, the J gene TRBJ2-3, with a possible D match to TRBD2 (5 bases). V gave up 3 bases and J gave up 2 bases, with 21 bases separating them. The germline V gene encodes CDR1 SGHVS and CDR2 FNYEAQ. The length of the CDR3 is 18 residues.

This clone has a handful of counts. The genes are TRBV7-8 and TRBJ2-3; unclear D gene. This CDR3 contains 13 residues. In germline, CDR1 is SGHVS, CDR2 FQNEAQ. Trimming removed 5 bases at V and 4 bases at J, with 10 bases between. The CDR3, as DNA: TGTGCCAGCAGCGGCCCCCAGGCAGATACGCAGTATTTT. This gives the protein CASSGPQADTQYF.